These 6 T cell receptor beta chains were sequenced from one sample in a study of human thymus T cells. From resections taken during corrective heart surgery, the thymus tissue was obtained. Here immunoSEQ multiplex PCR was the method, and the copy in TCRdb shows in-frame clones only, minus some. Among under 150,000 clones listed, more than 90% were seen once. Sequencing used thymus tissue. These receptors came from a boy in the first two years of life with a congenital heart defect but otherwise immunologically healthy.

This clone was seen once. Here the CDR3 reads CASSQVIVAGETGELFF. As DNA, the CDR3 is TGCGCCAGCAGCCAAGTCATCGTGGCAGGGGAAACCGGGGAGCTGTTTTTT. V is TRBV4-3 and J is TRBJ2-2; D is perhaps TRBD1 (6 bases). CDR1 and CDR2 (germline): LGHNA, YSLEER. V was pared by 1 base and J by 5 bases, with 17 bases between. The CDR3 extends over 17 amino acids.

The chain links TRBV4-1 to TRBJ1-2; 8 nucleotides align to TRBD1. Germline trimming cut 3 bases from V and 5 bases from J; bases unmatched to any gene: 5. The CDR3 consists of 14 residues. The V gene's germline CDR1 is MGHRA and CDR2 YSYEKL. CDR3 sequence (DNA): TGCGCCAGCAGCCACGATGACAGGGGTTATGGCTACACCTTC. It yields the protein CASSHDDRGYGYTF.

The chain employs TRBV6-5 and TRBJ1-1; 9 bases map to TRBD1. The V and J ends lost 4 bases and 6 bases, in that order; junction bases with no gene match: 6. The germline V gene has CDR1 MNHEY and CDR2 SVGAGI. This CDR3 is 14 amino acids long. This CDR3 reads CASSFRDRVAEAFF. Written as DNA, the CDR3 is TGTGCCAGCAGTTTCCGGGACAGGGTCGCTGAAGCTTTCTTT.

The table lists this clone with a few counts. This chain uses TRBV6-1 with TRBJ1-2; D possibly corresponds to TRBD1 (6 bases). Trimming took off 2 bases at V and 7 bases at J, with 11 bases between the two ends. CDR1 is MNHNS, CDR2 SASEGT, per germline. The CDR3 contains 13 residues. Here the CDR3 DNA reads TGTGCCAGCAGTGAACGGGGGGCGAGTGGCTACACCTTC. It encodes CASSERGASGYTF.

V is TRBV5-1 and J is TRBJ1-2; D is ambiguous. Trimming pared 5 bases from V and 2 bases from J, leaving 7 bases between. There are 12 residues in the CDR3. Per germline, CDR1 SGHRS and CDR2 YFSETQ. CDR3 sequence: CASSGENYGYTF. The CDR3 DNA sequence: TGCGCCAGCAGTGGAGAAAACTATGGCTACACCTTC.

Points on this clone: One junction end does not reproduce the germline sequence, and a read error may be involved. The V gene is TRBV2, the J gene TRBJ1-2; a possible D gene is TRBD1 (5 bases). This CDR3 is built from 12 residues. Germline V lookup: CDR1 SNHLY, CDR2 FYNNEI. CDR3 in DNA: TGTGCCAGCAGTGGACCGGGACCACCTGACGCCTTC. Protein sequence: CASSGPGPPDAF.